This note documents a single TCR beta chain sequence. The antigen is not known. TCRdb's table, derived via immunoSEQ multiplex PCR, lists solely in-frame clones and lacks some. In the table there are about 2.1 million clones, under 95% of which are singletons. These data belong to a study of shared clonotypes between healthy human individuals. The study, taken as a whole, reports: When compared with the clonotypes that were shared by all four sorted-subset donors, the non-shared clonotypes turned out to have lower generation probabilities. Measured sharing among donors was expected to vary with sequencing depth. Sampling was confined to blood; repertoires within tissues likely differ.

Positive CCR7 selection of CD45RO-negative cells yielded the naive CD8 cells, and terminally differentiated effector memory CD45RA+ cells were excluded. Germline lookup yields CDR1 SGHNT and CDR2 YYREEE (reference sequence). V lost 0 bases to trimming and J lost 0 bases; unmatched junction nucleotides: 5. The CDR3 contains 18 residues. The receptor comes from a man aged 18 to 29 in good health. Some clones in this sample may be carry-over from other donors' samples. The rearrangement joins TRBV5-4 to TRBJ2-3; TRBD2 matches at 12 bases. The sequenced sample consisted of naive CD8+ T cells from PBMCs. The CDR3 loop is CASSLGLAGEASTDTQYF. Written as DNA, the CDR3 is TGTGCCAGCAGCTTGGGACTAGCGGGAGAGGCGAGCACAGATACGCAGTATTTT.